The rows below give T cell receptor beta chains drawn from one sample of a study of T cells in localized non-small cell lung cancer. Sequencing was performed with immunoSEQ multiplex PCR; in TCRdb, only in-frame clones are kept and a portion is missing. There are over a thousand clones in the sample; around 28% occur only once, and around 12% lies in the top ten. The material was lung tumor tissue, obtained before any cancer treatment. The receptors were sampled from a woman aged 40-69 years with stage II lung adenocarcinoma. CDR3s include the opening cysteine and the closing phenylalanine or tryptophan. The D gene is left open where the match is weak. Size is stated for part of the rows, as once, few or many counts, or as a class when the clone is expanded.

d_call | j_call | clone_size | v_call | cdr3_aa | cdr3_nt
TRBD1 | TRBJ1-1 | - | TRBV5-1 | CASSLRTGDDTEAFF | TGCGCCAGCAGCTTGCGAACAGGGGATGACACTGAAGCTTTCTTT
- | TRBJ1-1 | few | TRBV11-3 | CASSLEGGAGRGAFF | TGTGCCAGCAGCTTAGAGGGCGGGGCGGGGAGAGGGGCTTTCTTT
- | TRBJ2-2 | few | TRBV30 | CAWSGVGATGELFF | TGTGCCTGGAGTGGGGTAGGCGCAACCGGGGAGCTGTTTTTT
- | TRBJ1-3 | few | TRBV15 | CATSRDSGPGNTIYF | TGTGCCACCAGCAGAGATTCCGGTCCCGGAAACACCATATATTTT
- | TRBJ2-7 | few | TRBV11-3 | CASSSLILQGRRTYEQYF | TGTGCCAGCAGCTCGCTAATACTACAGGGAAGAAGGACCTACGAGCAGTACTTC
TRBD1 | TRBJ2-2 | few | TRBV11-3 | CASRTGILNTGELFF | TGTGCCAGCAGGACAGGGATCCTGAACACCGGGGAGCTGTTTTTT
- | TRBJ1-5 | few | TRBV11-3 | CASSLDTGHSNQPQHF | TGTGCCAGCAGCTTAGATACGGGGCATAGCAATCAGCCCCAGCATTTT
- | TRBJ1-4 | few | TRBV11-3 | CASSPGLGADEKLFF | TGTGCCAGCAGCCCGGGGTTGGGAGCGGATGAAAAACTGTTTTTT
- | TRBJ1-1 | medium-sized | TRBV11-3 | CASSLQGGNTEAFF | TGTGCCAGCAGTTTACAGGGAGGGAACACTGAAGCTTTCTTT
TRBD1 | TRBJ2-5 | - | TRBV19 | CASKGSRGRGETQYF | TGTGCCAGTAAAGGGTCGAGGGGGCGCGGGGAGACCCAGTACTTC
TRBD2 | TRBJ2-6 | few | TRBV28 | CASSFLAGGNSGANVLTF | TGTGCCAGCAGTTTCCTGGCGGGGGGGAACTCTGGGGCCAACGTCCTGACTTTC
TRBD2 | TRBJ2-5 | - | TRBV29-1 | CSVVAGGETQYF | TGCAGCGTTGTGGCGGGGGGCGAGACCCAGTACTTC
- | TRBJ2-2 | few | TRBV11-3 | CASSRIRGHGELFF | TGTGCCAGCAGCCGCATCCGGGGGCACGGGGAGCTGTTTTTT
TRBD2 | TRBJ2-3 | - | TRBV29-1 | CSVLSGAASTDTQYF | TGCAGCGTTCTTAGCGGGGCAGCTAGCACAGATACGCAGTATTTT
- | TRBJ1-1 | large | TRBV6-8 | CASSYMNDRAFF | TGTGCCAGCAGTTACATGAACGATCGAGCTTTCTTT